The source of this T cell receptor beta chain is a study of regulatory T cells in long-lasting Graves disease listed by TCRdb under 2021. Broadly, across the study: Newly diagnosed Graves' disease patients had taken antithyroid drugs for less than 3 months. The study was conducted in China and was registered as a clinical trial. Persistent Graves' disease patients were compared with newly diagnosed Graves' disease patients by peripheral blood TCR sequencing and RNA sequencing. A total of about 35 samples underwent TCR sequencing, from about 13 patients with persistent Graves' disease and 20 patients with newly diagnosed Graves' disease. What the study reported, not specific to this receptor: Patients with persistent disease shared more public clonotypes (around 2,500) than newly diagnosed patients did (around 980). Only the TCR beta chain was sequenced and analyzed. Peripheral blood alone was examined, since thyroid tissue, which constituted the primary lesion, could not be accessed. TRBV28, TRBJ1-2 and TRBJ2-5 were preferentially used in persistent disease, while TRBV20-1 and TRBJ2-1 were favored in newly diagnosed disease. The small sample size was acknowledged by the authors as a limitation that may reduce accuracy. Compared with newly diagnosed patients, persistent Graves' disease patients had lower TCR Shannon entropy and fewer highly expanded clones, which suggests clonal expansion.

On this clonotype itself: Its specific antigen is unknown. The record has no base qualities; no much larger clone is one base away.

Cut back by 5 bases and 5 bases, the V and J ends lie 16 bases apart. The germline V gene (reference sequence) gives CDR1 as LNHDA and CDR2 as SQIVND. The CDR3 runs 15 amino acids, cysteine and phenylalanine included. Of all the DNA, just the CDR3 is kept, 45 bases in frame from base 1. The time point label of this sample denotes: newly diagnosed GD, antithyroid drugs for less than 3 months. For both TCR sequencing and RNA sequencing, RNA was extracted from PBMCs using TRIzol. Graves' disease was diagnosed according to American Thyroid Association guidelines. Patients were recruited from an endocrinology department in Xi'an, China. Each patient gave about 9.1 milliliters of peripheral blood, collected in an EDTA anticoagulant tube. PBMCs were isolated by Ficoll Paque Plus density gradient separation without further T cell sorting. An Agilent 2100 Bioanalyzer and agarose gel were used to assess RNA quality, and a NanoDrop 2000 was used to measure RNA concentration.

Libraries were prepared through multiplex PCR. The sequencer listed for this sample is Illumina HiSeq 4000. iRepertoire HTBI primers and Arm-PCR amplification of CDR3 regions were used to construct TCR beta libraries. Gel purification was performed on PCR products prior to sequencing. As for the authors' bioinformatics: A total of some 60 TRBV and 14 TRBJ segments were identified across samples and were used for gene usage analysis of CDR3 amino acid clonotypes. Filtered high-quality paired reads were merged into contigs using COPE and FqMerger. BLAST was used to align contigs to IMGT TRBV, TRBD and TRBJ reference genes, with CDR3 defined following IMGT. Any clonotype with a frequency above 0.1% was counted as a highly expanded clone. Repertoire diversity was measured by Shannon entropy, and V-J evenness by the Gini coefficient. Public clonotypes were defined as clonotypes shared by more than one individual. TCRdb took the public reads, trimmed them with fastp at Q25, ran MiXCR for clone calling and kept in-frame beta chains. Each record represents a unique CDR3 protein, reported with the most common genes and DNA among its rows. Clone size and V and J calls follow TCRdb, not the original study. In all, the sample holds 510,000 or so distinct CDR3 sequences, and more than 10% of those were seen once. Almost 9% of the sample comes from the top ten.

The same data also contributed to another study, on T cells in Graves' hyperthyroidism and ophthalmopathy. As the second paper documents: Stable Graves' hyperthyroidism was defined as the absence of progression to ophthalmopathy over 18 months of follow-up. Hyperthyroidism patients were aged 18 to 65 years and newly diagnosed, with disease duration of less than 2 months. Exclusion was applied to patients with uncontrolled infections, other autoimmune diseases, pregnancy or lactation. Diagnoses relied on clinical symptoms, serum thyroxine and TRAb, thyroid ultrasound and orbital computed tomography. For the first round of RT-PCR on the TCR CDR3, the HTBI primer set was used together with the Qiagen OneStep RT-PCR kit. Most expanded thyroid clonotypes (frequency above 0.001) were also found in blood, which suggests that blood repertoires may mirror thyroid immune responses. Ophthalmopathy was separated from stable hyperthyroidism by a 13 V-J signature model, with about 88% sensitivity and roughly 81% specificity obtained in cross-validation and 80%/75% obtained in testing. In validation, progression to ophthalmopathy was predicted by the model with approximately 67% sensitivity and 72% to 85% specificity, a median of roughly six months before onset. TCR V-J signatures able to tell the groups apart were searched for in a discovery cohort of 95 or so patients, of whom 43 had Graves' ophthalmopathy and 57 had stable Graves' hyperthyroidism. Prospective prediction of ophthalmopathy was tested in an independent validation cohort of some 20 hyperthyroidism patients and around 16 patients who later progressed to ophthalmopathy. The roughly 100 discovery patients were randomly split 7:3 into training and test sets. Thyroid tissue and blood T-cell repertoires from about six Graves' hyperthyroidism patients were also compared in the study. After sampling, hyperthyroidism patients received methimazole starting at 30 mg daily, and ophthalmopathy patients received high-dose intravenous methylprednisolone. A second multiplex PCR round built the libraries, followed by size selection and purification. Sequencing of the libraries was done on an Illumina HiSeq2000 using paired-end 100 bp reads. Raw data were processed with SOAPnuke, discarding reads with adapters, uncalled bases, mean Phred below 15, or no exact constant-primer or identifier match. High-quality paired reads were merged using COPE v1.2.5, and each unique nucleotide sequence was defined as a clonotype. MiTCR v1.1 was used to align the clonotypes against IMGT TRBV, TRBD and TRBJ reference segments. The analysis was restricted to V-J combinations with a frequency above 0.0001, which together covered over 99% of the repertoires. A TCS score was defined as the ratio between F50 (clonal expansion) and ExV (chaos), using BLOSUM62-based TCRdist between CDR3 peptides within each V-J. Welch's t-statistics and random forest reduced around 520 V-J features to roughly 13, which were used in a naive Bayes classifier (R e1071). Sample size was not statistically predetermined, and investigators were not blinded to group allocation. The paper reports TCR Vbeta CDR3 sequencing of some 140 peripheral blood samples: around 45 ophthalmopathy, about 75 hyperthyroidism and around 17 progressor patients.

The sequence derives from a woman aged 25 to 45 with Graves disease. Donor details come from another sample of the same person, matched by shared clones. This sample comprised peripheral blood mononuclear cells (PBMCs), obtained at new diagnosis, from a patient treated with antithyroid drugs. The chain is encoded by TRBV19 joined to TRBJ1-5; the D gene remains uncertain. The nucleotides read TGTGCCAGTAGTCCGTCGGCTCACAGATATCAGCCCCAGCATTTT. Its product reads: CASSPSAHRYQPQHF.